These 15 T cell receptor beta chains were all obtained from the same sample, sequenced in a study of Ad26.COV2.S vaccination and SARS-CoV-2 variants (dated by TCRdb to about 2021). Libraries were built with the immunoSEQ multiplex PCR assay. The clones in this table, taken by TCRdb from immuneACCESS, are in-frame only. Not every clone is retained; where verified, under half of the shortfall comes from an unresolved V gene, and the cause of the rest is unknown. This sample gives fewer than 300,000 clones in total; 80% to 90% of them show up just once. Of the sample, about 3.1% falls within the top ten clones. The sample's treatment or condition label is to be understood as: some 19 received Ad26.COV2.S at low or high dose, single or two shots; roughly five received placebo; per-sample allocation not given. For vaccine and placebo recipients, repertoires were sequenced using samples collected on day 63 after the first injection.

Specimen: peripheral blood, collected in a trial of Ad26.COV2.S vaccine versus placebo. These receptors were obtained from a person aged 18-60 years who received the Ad26.COV2.S COVID-19 vaccine or a placebo.

This clone has only one observation. This chain uses TRBV4-2 with TRBJ2-2; TRBD1 matches at 8 bases. The CDR3 spans 17 residues. CDR1 LGHNA and CDR2 YNFKEQ come from the germline V gene. With V trimmed by 4 bases and J by 3 bases, 10 bases remained unmatched. CDR3 coding DNA: TGTGCCAGCAGCCCCTTGCCAGGACAGGGTTACACCGGGGAGCTGTTTTTT. This codes for CASSPLPGQGYTGELFF.

The chain combines TRBV30 with TRBJ2-2; no clear D. The germline V and J ends were trimmed by 1 base and 3 bases, with 6 bases remaining between them. The CDR3 sequence is 13 residues long. Per the germline V gene, CDR1 is GTSNPN and CDR2 is SVGIG (reference sequence). CDR3: CAWSGPYTGELFF. CDR3 bases: TGTGCCTGGAGTGGGCCTTACACCGGGGAGCTGTTTTTT.

This sequence joins TRBV6-5 and TRBJ1-2; TRBD1 matches at 10 bases. J was trimmed by 2 bases and V by 6 bases; bases with no gene match: 3. CDR1 and CDR2 (germline): MNHEY, SVGAGI. The CDR3 consists of 14 residues. The CDR3 bases are TGTGCCAGCAGCAAGACAGGGGGCAACTATGGCTACACCTTC. Translated, it gives CASSKTGGNYGYTF.

The chain combines TRBV19 with TRBJ1-2; 7 nucleotides align to TRBD1. V shed 5 bases and J 4 bases; nucleotides not matched to a gene: 10. This CDR3 region has 15 residues. In germline, CDR1 is LNHDA, CDR2 SQIVND (reference sequence). CDR3 amino acids: CASSPTGDRSYGYTF. CDR3 nucleotides: TGTGCCAGTAGTCCCACCGGGGACAGAAGCTATGGCTACACCTTC.

A single count supports this clone. The chain links TRBV7-8 to TRBJ2-1; the match to TRBD1 covers 8 bases. Unmatched junction bases numbered 0, after V lost 4 bases and J lost 4 bases. This CDR3 region has 13 residues. CDR1 is SGHVS and CDR2 is FQNEAQ in the germline V gene. CDR3 in amino acids: CASSWTGYNEQFF. The CDR3 coding sequence is TGTGCCAGCAGCTGGACAGGGTACAATGAGCAGTTCTTC.

The J gene is TRBJ1-5, the V gene TRBV20-1, with 11 bases that match TRBD1. Germline-derived CDR1 and CDR2 are DFQATT and SNEGSKA (reference sequence). After removal of 3 bases from V and 2 bases from J, the junction contained 18 bases not matched to a gene. The CDR3 sequence is 20 residues long. For the CDR3, the DNA is TGCAGTGCTAGTGACAGATTGCGGGACAGGGGGTTTATTGGCAATCAGCCCCAGCATTTT. It yields the protein CSASDRLRDRGFIGNQPQHF.

This chain's CDR3 is CASSNRNYGYTF. The CDR3 nucleotides are TGTGCCAGCAGCAACAGAAACTATGGCTACACCTTC. V is TRBV14 and J is TRBJ1-2; D gene ambiguous. Germline V lookup: CDR1 SGHDN, CDR2 FVKESK. V was cut by 5 bases and J by 2 bases, with 6 bases left in between. The CDR3 covers 12 residues.

The genes are TRBV5-6 and TRBJ1-6, with D possibly TRBD1 on 6 matching bases. With 0 bases removed from V and 7 bases from J, the gap between germline ends came to 8 bases. The germline gives CDR1 SGHDT, CDR2 YYEEEE. CDR3 length: 14 residues. CDR3 DNA sequence: TGTGCCAGCAGCTTGGGAGGGGGGAATTCACCCCTCCACTTT. Protein sequence: CASSLGGGNSPLHF.

This clone occurred a few times. This chain links TRBV29-1 with TRBJ2-1, with TRBD2 matching 15 bases. CDR1 and CDR2 (germline): SQVTM, ANQGSEA. The CDR3 covers 18 residues. With 6 bases clipped from V and 0 bases from J, the junction kept 9 bases outside the gene matches. The CDR3 coding sequence is TGCAGCGTACTGGGACTAGCGGGGGGCGGAAGCTCCTACAATGAGCAGTTCTTC. Translation gives CSVLGLAGGGSSYNEQFF.

The V and J genes are TRBV7-2 and TRBJ2-1; 9 bases match TRBD2. The CDR3 is made up of 14 amino acids. V shed 5 bases, J shed 7 bases, and the junction held 6 bases outside the gene matches. Germline V gene lookup returns CDR1 SGHTA and CDR2 FQGNSA. The CDR3 reads CASSRGLAINEQFF. In DNA, the CDR3 is TGTGCCAGCAGCCGGGGACTAGCAATAAATGAGCAGTTCTTC. The full variable domain, in which reference TRBV7-2 and TRBJ2-1 provide the parts outside the CDR3, is GAGVSQSPSNKVTEKGKDVELRCDPISGHTALYWYRQSLGQGLEFLIYFQGNSAPDKSGLPSDRFSAERTGGSVSTLTIQRTQQEDSAVYLCASSRGLAINEQFFGPGTRLTVL.

The rearrangement links TRBV4-2 to TRBJ1-5, with D perhaps matching TRBD1 (6 bases). V was cut by 4 bases and J by 1 base, with 8 bases left in between. The CDR3 contains 14 residues. CDR1 and CDR2 (germline): LGHNA, YNFKEQ. CDR3 in DNA: TGTGCCAGCAGCCTTGGACAGAGCAATCAGCCCCAGCATTTT. Translated: CASSLGQSNQPQHF.

This clone was picked up one time. This rearrangement joins TRBV2 to TRBJ2-3; D is perhaps TRBD2 (5 bases). Germline V gene data show CDR1 as SNHLY and CDR2 as FYNNEI. Trimming left V 7 bases short and J 6 bases short, with 17 bases between. This CDR3 contains 14 residues. DNA of the CDR3: TGTGCCAGCATGGGGAGATTGGCACCGGATACGCAGTATTTT. It codes for CASMGRLAPDTQYF.

V and J are TRBV9 and TRBJ2-5, with 7 bases identical to TRBD1. The CDR3 runs 13 residues. Looked up from germline, CDR1 is SGDLS and CDR2 is YYNGEE. The V segment lost 4 bases and the J segment 2 bases; nucleotides outside the gene matches: 2. As DNA, the CDR3 is TGTGCCAGCAGCTCGGGACAGCAAGAGACCCAGTACTTC. Amino acids: CASSSGQQETQYF. Full variable domain (outside the CDR3, taken from reference TRBV9 and TRBJ2-5): DSGVTQTPKHLITATGQRVTLRCSPRSGDLSVYWYQQSLDQGLQFLIQYYNGEERAKGNILERFSAQQFPDLHSELNLSSLELGDSALYFCASSSGQQETQYFGPGTRLLVL.

The chain uses TRBV11-2 and TRBJ2-2; possibly TRBD2 for D (6 bases). V dropped 0 bases and J dropped 5 bases, with 16 bases sitting between them. The CDR3 totals 17 residues. Germline V gene data show CDR1 as SGHAT and CDR2 as FQNNGV. The chain's CDR3 is CASSLDSRERKTGELFF. As DNA, the CDR3 is TGTGCCAGCAGCTTAGATTCACGGGAGCGGAAGACCGGGGAGCTGTTTTTT. Full variable domain (outside the CDR3, taken from reference TRBV11-2 and TRBJ2-2): EAGVAQSPRYKIIEKRQSVAFWCNPISGHATLYWYQQILGQGPKLLIQFQNNGVVDDSQLPKDRFSAERLKGVDSTLKIQPAKLEDSAVYLCASSLDSRERKTGELFFGEGSRLTVL.

The chain employs TRBV10-1 and TRBJ1-1; TRBD1 agrees at 9 bases. Looked up from germline, CDR1 is WNHNN and CDR2 is SYGVQD (reference sequence). Losses at the gene ends were 4 bases for V and 1 base for J; bases not matched to a gene: 4. The CDR3 extends over 15 amino acids. The CDR3 bases are TGCGCCAGCAGTGGACAGGGGGACGCGAACACTGAAGCTTTCTTT. Amino acid sequence: CASSGQGDANTEAFF.